The 21 T cell receptor beta chains listed next were all sequenced from one sample in a study of blood T cell repertoires in COVID-19. The assay was immunoSEQ multiplex PCR, and TCRdb's table has in-frame clones only and misses some. The sample lists around 300,000 clones, roughly 89% seen once, with 1.5% to 2% in the top ten. Material: PBMCs or T cells enriched from blood (not recorded which). These receptors all stem from a woman aged 55-69 years who had recovered from COVID-19.

This rearrangement joins TRBV11-2 to TRBJ2-6; D remains unclear. Per germline, CDR1 SGHAT and CDR2 FQNNGV. Trimming removed 1 base from V and 4 bases from J, with 5 bases in between. CDR3 length equals 14 residues. DNA of the CDR3: TGTGCCAGCAGCTTAGCCCCGGGGGCCAACGTCCTGACTTTC. Translating it yields CASSLAPGANVLTF.

The chain employs TRBV29-1 and TRBJ2-2, with 7 bases lining up with TRBD1. Germline values: CDR1 SQVTM, CDR2 ANQGSEA. CDR3 length: 14 residues. Trimming cost V 5 bases and J 4 bases; bases outside gene matches: 7. This CDR3 is CSVINRGSTGELFF. For the CDR3, the DNA is TGCAGCGTTATAAACAGGGGCTCCACCGGGGAGCTGTTTTTT.

The J gene is TRBJ1-1, the V gene TRBV7-9; D is possibly TRBD1 (5 bases). Germline CDR1 is SEHNR and CDR2 is FQNEAQ (reference sequence). The CDR3 has 14 amino acids. V was pared by 9 bases and J by 1 base, with 15 bases between. The CDR3 here is CASKRVQENTEAFF. The DNA for the CDR3 is TGTGCCAGTAAGCGGGTACAGGAGAACACTGAAGCTTTCTTT.

The rearrangement links TRBV6-5 to TRBJ1-5; D is unclear. The CDR3 runs 13 residues. V was pared by 6 bases and J by 7 bases, with 13 bases between. The V gene's germline CDR1 is MNHEY and CDR2 SVGAGI. The CDR3: CASSLGREQPQHF. The CDR3 bases are TGTGCCAGCAGCCTTGGGCGCGAGCAGCCCCAGCATTTT.

On this clone: Additional DNA sequences in this sample encode the identical CDR3. The chain has TRBV28 and TRBJ2-1; D gene unclear. The CDR3 contains 11 residues. CDR1 MDHEN and CDR2 SYDVKM come from the germline V gene. The germline V and J ends were trimmed by 2 bases and 8 bases, with 4 bases remaining between them. The CDR3 is CASSLSYEQFF. The CDR3 DNA is TGTGCCAGCAGTTTAAGCTATGAGCAGTTCTTC. The variable domain in full, with the rest retrieved from reference TRBV28 and TRBJ2-1, is DVKVTQSSRYLVKRTGEKVFLECVQDMDHENMFWYRQDPGLGLRLIYFSYDVKMKEKGDIPEGYSVSREKKERFSLILESASTNQTSMYLCASSLSYEQFFGPGTRLTVL.

This clone was seen just once. The chain links TRBV5-4 to TRBJ1-4; 8 bases fit TRBD1. Losses at the gene ends were 4 bases for V and 4 bases for J; bases not matched to a gene: 6. The CDR3 contains 15 residues. CDR1 is SGHNT and CDR2 is YYREEE in the germline V gene (reference sequence). The CDR3 nucleotides read TGTGCCAGCAGCGATCCGGGACAGGATAATGAAAAACTGTTTTTT. This gives the protein CASSDPGQDNEKLFF. Looking up the rest from reference TRBV5-4 and TRBJ1-4 gives the full variable domain: ETGVTQSPTHLIKTRGQQVTLRCSSQSGHNTVSWYQQALGQGPQFIFQYYREEENGRGNFPPRFSGLQFPNYSSELNVNALELDDSALYLCASSDPGQDNEKLFFGSGTQLSVL.

The chain carries TRBV5-1 and TRBJ2-5, with D possibly being TRBD1 (5 bases). This CDR3 has 14 residues. Trimming removed 1 base from V and 5 bases from J, with 12 bases in between. Germline CDR1 reads SGHRS; CDR2 reads YFSETQ. The CDR3 reads CASSLTWGRETQYF. As DNA, the CDR3 is TGCGCCAGCAGCTTGACATGGGGCCGGGAGACCCAGTACTTC.

J is TRBJ2-2 and V is TRBV21-1; the D call of TRBD1 is as the table states it, not checked on the DNA. TRBV21-1 is annotated as a pseudogene. This CDR3 has 15 amino acids. CDR3 bases: TGTGCCAGCAGCAAGCCTACAGGGAACACCGGGGAGCTGTTTTTT. It encodes CASSKPTGNTGELFF.

This chain links TRBV30 with TRBJ1-2; no firm D call. The CDR3 has 15 residues. Germline CDR1 is GTSNPN and CDR2 is SVGIG (reference sequence). V gave up 1 base and J gave up 6 bases, with 18 bases separating them. CDR3 in DNA: TGTGCCTGGAGTGGAAAGGGAGCCTACCTTCATGGCTACACCTTC. It translates to CAWSGKGAYLHGYTF.

V usage is TRBV11-2 and J usage is TRBJ2-1; TRBD1 might be the D (6 bases). The CDR3 extends over 14 amino acids. V dropped 7 bases and J dropped 6 bases, with 16 bases sitting between them. The germline gives CDR1 SGHAT, CDR2 FQNNGV. CDR3 DNA: TGTGCCAGCACCGAGGACAGCTGGGGCAATGAGCAGTTCTTC. Its protein is CASTEDSWGNEQFF.

This clone has just one count. This chain connects TRBV7-2 to TRBJ2-5, with 8 positions matching TRBD2. Germline V gives CDR1 SGHTA, CDR2 FQGNSA. Trimming took 8 bases from V and 2 from J; bases not matched to a gene: 10. The CDR3 contains 15 residues. The CDR3 sequence: CASPMSGGLQETQYF. CDR3 nucleotides: TGTGCCAGCCCAATGAGCGGGGGCTTACAAGAGACCCAGTACTTC. The whole variable domain, remainder taken from reference TRBV7-2 and TRBJ2-5, is GAGVSQSPSNKVTEKGKDVELRCDPISGHTALYWYRQSLGQGLEFLIYFQGNSAPDKSGLPSDRFSAERTGGSVSTLTIQRTQQEDSAVYLCASPMSGGLQETQYFGPGTRLLVL.

This rearrangement joins TRBV30 to TRBJ1-1, with 9 bases that match TRBD1. The CDR3 extends over 12 amino acids. Trimming cost V 6 bases and J 7 bases; bases outside gene matches: 6. Germline-derived CDR1 and CDR2 are GTSNPN and SVGIG (reference sequence). CDR3 amino acids: CACNRGLVEAFF. DNA of the CDR3: TGTGCCTGTAACAGGGGGCTTGTTGAAGCTTTCTTT.

The rearrangement links TRBV5-4 to TRBJ1-3, with D possibly matching TRBD1 (6 bases). CDR3 length: 14 residues. Germline CDR1 is SGHNT and CDR2 is YYREEE (reference sequence). The V gene lost 3 bases and the J gene lost 4 bases, with 11 bases spanning the gap. The DNA of the CDR3 is TGTGCCAGCAGCTCTCGGGACATCGGAAACACCATATATTTT. It yields the protein CASSSRDIGNTIYF.

This clone was recorded only once. The V call is TRBV6-5, the J call TRBJ2-3; 9 nucleotides line up with TRBD2. V gave up 4 bases and J gave up 6 bases; unmatched junction bases: 8. The CDR3 spans 15 residues. CDR1 is MNHEY and CDR2 is SVGAGI in the germline V gene. CDR3 amino acids: CASSLSGGRADTQYF. The CDR3 DNA is TGTGCCAGCAGTTTGTCTGGCGGGAGGGCGGATACGCAGTATTTT.

This rearrangement joins TRBV10-3 to TRBJ2-2, with 9 bases fitting TRBD2. V was clipped by 11 bases and J by 5 bases; unmatched bases: 12. Germline CDR1 reads ENHRY; CDR2 reads SYGVKD. The CDR3 runs to 15 residues. In DNA form, the CDR3 reads TGTGCCGGGTCCGGGACTAGCCGTAATACCGGGGAGCTGTTTTTT. It encodes CAGSGTSRNTGELFF.

The V gene is TRBV7-8, the J gene TRBJ2-7, with a possible D match to TRBD1 (5 bases). CDR3 length equals 16 residues. The V end lost 1 base, the J end lost 0 bases, and 13 bases lay between the germline ends. Per germline, CDR1 SGHVS and CDR2 FQNEAQ. CDR3 DNA sequence: TGTGCCAGCAGCTTAGGTAACAGGATGGTCTCCTACGAGCAGTACTTC. Translated: CASSLGNRMVSYEQYF.

This rearrangement joins TRBV9 to TRBJ2-1; D is perhaps TRBD1 (6 bases). V was trimmed by 0 bases and J by 0 bases, leaving 7 bases between them. The CDR3 has 15 amino acids. CDR1 SGDLS and CDR2 YYNGEE come from the germline V gene. Written as DNA, the CDR3 is TGTGCCAGCAGCGTAGAGGGGGACTCCTACAATGAGCAGTTCTTC. Encoded protein: CASSVEGDSYNEQFF.

The V gene is TRBV7-6, the J gene TRBJ2-7; the match to TRBD2 covers 16 bases. Germline CDR1 SGHVS, CDR2 FNYEAQ. This CDR3 contains 15 residues. J gave up 6 bases and V 5 bases, and 4 bases lay outside the gene matches. The CDR3 protein is CASSPGTSGGGEQYF. CDR3 bases: TGTGCCAGCAGCCCGGGGACTAGCGGGGGGGGCGAGCAGTACTTC.

The chain has TRBV30 and TRBJ2-3; perhaps TRBD2 as D (5 bases). Looked up from germline, CDR1 is GTSNPN and CDR2 is SVGIG (reference sequence). CDR3 length equals 13 residues. The V end was cut by 0 bases, the J end by 6 bases, with 10 bases between. The CDR3 sequence: CAWSVRGLDTQYF. The CDR3 DNA reads as TGTGCCTGGAGTGTACGGGGATTGGATACGCAGTATTTT.

The chain uses TRBV2 and TRBJ1-6; 10 positions match TRBD1. The CDR3 sequence is 14 residues long. Germline V gene data show CDR1 as SNHLY and CDR2 as FYNNEI. V gave up 5 bases and J gave up 7 bases; unmatched junction bases: 2. The CDR3 spells CASSRDRGNSPLHF. As DNA, the CDR3 is TGTGCCAGCAGTAGGGACAGGGGAAATTCACCCCTCCACTTT.

The J gene is TRBJ2-7, the V gene TRBV7-9; 9 nucleotides agree with TRBD1. The CDR3 covers 15 residues. Germline CDR1 is SEHNR and CDR2 is FQNEAQ (reference sequence). The V segment lost 5 bases and the J segment 3 bases; nucleotides outside the gene matches: 8. The CDR3 coding sequence is TGTGCCAGCAGCCCGGCGGGACAGGGCTACTACGAGCAGTACTTC. Residues: CASSPAGQGYYEQYF.